The sequence of this T cell receptor (beta chain) was determined in a study of T cell responses to AZD1222 COVID-19 vaccine. Clones were read by immunoSEQ multiplex PCR, and TCRdb kept only the in-frame ones, dropping some. The profile shows around 150,000 clones, more than 85% of them singletons. The CDR3 has 15 amino acids. The junction had 2 bases not matched to a gene; V was cut back by 0 bases and J by 3 bases. Per the germline V gene, CDR1 is SGDLS and CDR2 is YYNGEE. Material: peripheral blood, obtained 28 days after the second AZD1222 dose. This TCR was recovered from an adult who received the AZD1222 COVID-19 vaccine. The chain recombines TRBV9 with TRBJ2-3, with 9 bases aligning to TRBD2. The CDR3 is CASSVAAGGTDTQYF. The CDR3, as DNA: TGTGCCAGCAGCGTAGCGGCGGGAGGGACAGATACGCAGTATTTT.